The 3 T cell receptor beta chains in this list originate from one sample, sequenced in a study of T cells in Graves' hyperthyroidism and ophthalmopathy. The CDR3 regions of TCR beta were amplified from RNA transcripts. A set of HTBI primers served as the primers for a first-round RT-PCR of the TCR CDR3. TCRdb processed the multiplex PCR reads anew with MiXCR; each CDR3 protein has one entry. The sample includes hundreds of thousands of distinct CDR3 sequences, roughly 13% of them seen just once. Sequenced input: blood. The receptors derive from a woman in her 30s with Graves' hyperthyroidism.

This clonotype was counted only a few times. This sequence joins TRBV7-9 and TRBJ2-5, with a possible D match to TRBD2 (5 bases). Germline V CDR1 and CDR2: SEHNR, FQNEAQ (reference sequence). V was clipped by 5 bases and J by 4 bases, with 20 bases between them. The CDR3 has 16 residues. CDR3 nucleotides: TGTGCCAGCAGCCCCCTTGCCGGACTTCGTAGAGAGACCCAGTACTTC. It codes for CASSPLAGLRRETQYF.

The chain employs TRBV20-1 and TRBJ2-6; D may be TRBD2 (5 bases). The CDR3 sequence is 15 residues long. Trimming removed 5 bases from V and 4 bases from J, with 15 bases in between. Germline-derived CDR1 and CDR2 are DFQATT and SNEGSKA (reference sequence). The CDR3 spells CSAEEGVSGANVLTF. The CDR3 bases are TGCAGTGCTGAAGAGGGAGTCTCCGGGGCCAACGTCCTGACTTTC.

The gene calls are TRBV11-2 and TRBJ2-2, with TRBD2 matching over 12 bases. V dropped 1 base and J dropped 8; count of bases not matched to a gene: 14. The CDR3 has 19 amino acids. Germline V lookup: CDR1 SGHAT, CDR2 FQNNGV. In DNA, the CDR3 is TGTGCCAGCAGCTTAGTAGGGAGACTAGCGGGAGCCACGGGAGGGGAGCTGTTTTTT. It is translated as CASSLVGRLAGATGGELFF. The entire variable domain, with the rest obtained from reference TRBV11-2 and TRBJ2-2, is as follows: EAGVAQSPRYKIIEKRQSVAFWCNPISGHATLYWYQQILGQGPKLLIQFQNNGVVDDSQLPKDRFSAERLKGVDSTLKIQPAKLEDSAVYLCASSLVGRLAGATGGELFFGEGSRLTVL.